A selection of T cell receptor beta chains follows, all from one sample in a study of human T cells and chemical hapten exposure. TCRdb fed the RACE reads into MiXCR, producing one record per CDR3 protein. The data hold about 380,000 distinct CDR3 sequences, with 5.1% observed a single time. Sequences were derived from whole blood, sampled in connection with sensitization to the hapten diphenylcyclopropenone (DPC). Receptor source: a woman between 50 and 59 years old with alopecia areata. Some clones in this sample may be carry-over from other donors' samples. CDR3s include the opening cysteine and the closing phenylalanine or tryptophan. The D gene is left open where the match is weak.

d_call j_call v_call cdr3_aa
TRBD2 TRBJ2-7 TRBV5-4 CASSRTSENEQYF
NA TRBJ1-2 TRBV5-5 CASSQMTAANYGYTF
TRBD1 TRBJ2-5 TRBV20-1 CSARPSGQGEGTQYF
TRBD2 TRBJ2-1 TRBV24-1 CATSRSGSSYNEQFF
NA TRBJ2-2 TRBV4-3 CASSRGSGANTGELFF
TRBD2 TRBJ2-1 TRBV20-1 CSAISLAGALEINEQFF
NA TRBJ2-6 TRBV5-1 CASSLGGGRANVLTF
NA TRBJ2-2 TRBV9 CASSVAANTGELFF
NA TRBJ1-1 TRBV6-5 CASSPDITEAFF
NA TRBJ2-1 TRBV7-2 CASSQRTNNEQFF
NA TRBJ2-5 TRBV7-9 CASSFPIIMRGVNRVQETQYF
NA TRBJ2-1 TRBV4-2 CASSLHSYNEQFF
TRBD1 TRBJ2-7 TRBV20-1 CSARSDRAYEQYF
NA TRBJ1-2 TRBV27 CASSAKNYGYTF
NA TRBJ2-2 TRBV24-1 CATSGAMAGELFF
NA TRBJ2-6 TRBV18 CASSPLSSGPLTSGANVLTF
TRBD2 TRBJ2-1 TRBV2 CASRGGYNEQFF
TRBD2 TRBJ2-7 TRBV20-1 CSASYSGSSYEQYF
TRBD1 TRBJ2-3 TRBV4-1 CASSQAGTGRSDTQYF
NA TRBJ2-6 TRBV9 CASSVGSGANVLTF
TRBD1 TRBJ2-3 TRBV29-1 CSVVRSGGTDTQYF
NA TRBJ2-3 TRBV12-3/TRBV12-4 CATDDPTSGKRTDTQYF
NA TRBJ2-5 TRBV19 CASSPVGGETQYF
NA TRBJ2-2 TRBV27 CASSFAGRGTGELFF
TRBD2 TRBJ2-1 TRBV27 CASSYSGGTNNEQFF
TRBD1 TRBJ1-6 TRBV9 CASSAHPSGGNSPLHF
TRBD1 TRBJ1-1 TRBV5-1 CASSSSTGGAGEAFF